This TCR beta chain appears in the sequencing data of a study of blood T cell repertoires in COVID-19. Study as a whole: Sources were T cells, B-cell-depleted T cells, or PBMCs; the material itself was cDNA or gDNA.

TCRdb's copy holds only in-frame clones and misses some; the assay was immunoSEQ multiplex PCR. The sample shows 9,500 to 15,000 clones, 70% to 75% of them seen only once. Germline CDR1 reads MNHEY; CDR2 reads SVGEGT. V shed 5 bases, J shed 1 base, and the junction held 1 base outside the gene matches. The CDR3 runs 14 residues. The sample taken for sequencing was peripheral blood. The J gene is TRBJ2-2, the V gene TRBV6-2 or TRBV6-3; TRBD1 agrees at 7 bases. This receptor was identified in a man in his sixties with COVID-19, enrolled during active disease. CDR3 sequence: CASSRDRNTGELFF. As DNA, the CDR3 is TGTGCCAGCAGTCGGGACAGGAACACCGGGGAGCTGTTTTTT.